The rows below give T cell receptor beta chains drawn from one sample of a study of T cells in Graves' hyperthyroidism and ophthalmopathy. TCRdb re-called the multiplex PCR reads with MiXCR, one entry per CDR3 protein. The repertoire has 550,000 to 850,000 distinct CDR3 sequences, approximately 18% of them found once; the top ten carry 16%. Specimen: blood. Source of these receptors: a woman between 45 and 65 years old with Graves' hyperthyroidism that later progressed to Graves' ophthalmopathy. The CDR3 runs from the conserved cysteine through the conserved F or W. The D gene is left open where the match is weak. Clone size, where shown, is once, few, many, or a class for clones that have expanded.

size	V	D	J	DNA	CDR3
few	TRBV7-2	TRBD1	TRBJ2-5	TGTGCCAGCAGCTTAGGCTTTTCAGGGGGCAAAGAGACCCAGTACTTC	CASSLGFSGGKETQYF
few	TRBV3-1	NA	TRBJ1-2	TGTGCCAGCAGACAAGGACTGGCCGGCTACACCTTC	CASRQGLAGYTF
few	TRBV27	NA	TRBJ2-5	TGTGCCAGCAGTTTTGGTGGGGGGGCCGAGACCCAGTACTTC	CASSFGGGAETQYF
few	TRBV10-3	NA	TRBJ2-1	TGTGCCATCAGTGAGTCCGAGGTTGGAAAGGAGCAGTTCTTC	CAISESEVGKEQFF
NA	TRBV7-9	TRBD2	TRBJ2-5	TGTGCCAGCAGCTCAGGATGGAGCGGGGACTTTCGCTTCCAAGAGACCCAGTACTTC	CASSSGWSGDFRFQETQYF
NA	TRBV10-3	NA	TRBJ1-1	TGTGCCATCCTGCCCAACGGGGGCACTGAAGCTTTCTTT	CAILPNGGTEAFF
few	TRBV5-1	TRBD1	TRBJ2-3	TGCGCCAGCAGCCCAACAGGGGGAGGTTTTACAGATACGCAGTATTTT	CASSPTGGGFTDTQYF
many	TRBV20-1	NA	TRBJ2-5	TGCAGTGCTAGAGTCTGGAATAGTAGACCCCCGGAGACCCAGTACTTC	CSARVWNSRPPETQYF
many	TRBV5-1	NA	TRBJ1-1	TGCGCCAGCAGCTTGATTTCTATGACTGAAGCTTTCTTT	CASSLISMTEAFF
many	TRBV7-9	NA	TRBJ2-1	TGTGCCAGCAGCTTATTCGAGTTCCATGAGCAGTTCTTC	CASSLFEFHEQFF
NA	TRBV6-9	NA	TRBJ2-5	TGTGCCAGCAGTTACAGGGACGAGACCCAGTACTTC	CASSYRDETQYF
few	TRBV30	TRBD1	TRBJ1-2	TGTGCCTGGAGTGTACTTTCCAGGGGGAATGGCTACACCTTC	CAWSVLSRGNGYTF
few	TRBV20-1	TRBD2	TRBJ2-1	TGCAGTGCTAAAGGGCGGGGGGCCTCCTACAATGAGCAGTTCTTC	CSAKGRGASYNEQFF
NA	TRBV7-9	NA	TRBJ1-2	TGTGCCAGCAGCTCGATACTTGCGGGACCAAACTATGGCTACACCTTC	CASSSILAGPNYGYTF
few	TRBV6-5	NA	TRBJ1-4	TGTGCCAGCAGTTACCGGCAGGTTAATGAAAAACTGTTTTTT	CASSYRQVNEKLFF
few	TRBV5-1	NA	TRBJ1-1	TGCGCCAGCAGCGTGGACGGGGGAATGAGGACTGAAGCTTTCTTT	CASSVDGGMRTEAFF
few	TRBV7-3	NA	TRBJ2-1	TGTGCCAGCAGCTTCGACAATTACAATGAGCAGTTCTTC	CASSFDNYNEQFF
many	TRBV18	NA	TRBJ1-1	TGTGCCAGCTCACCACCGTGGAACACTGAAGCTTTCTTT	CASSPPWNTEAFF
NA	TRBV29-1	NA	TRBJ2-1	TGCAGCGTTGGTACCTTGGGTGGCTCCTTTGTTGAGCAGTTCTTC	CSVGTLGGSFVEQFF
NA	TRBV6-2/TRBV6-3	NA	TRBJ2-5	TGTGCCAGCAGTCAAAGTCAGGGGAGCGGAGAGACCCAGTACTTC	CASSQSQGSGETQYF
NA	TRBV6-6	TRBD1	TRBJ1-1	TGTGCCAGCAGTTACTCGAAAGAGGACAGGGCTGACGACACTGAAGCTTTCTTT	CASSYSKEDRADDTEAFF
many	TRBV11-2	NA	TRBJ1-1	TGTGCCAGCAGCCCCGGGGTTTGGGGCACTGAAGCTTTCTTT	CASSPGVWGTEAFF
NA	TRBV19	TRBD1	TRBJ1-6	TGTGCCAGTAGTCCTCGACAGGGAGAGAATTCACCCCTCCACTTT	CASSPRQGENSPLHF
NA	TRBV10-2	TRBD1	TRBJ1-5	TGCGCCAGGGGGACAGGGGGCAGGTCTCAGCCCCAGCATTTT	CARGTGGRSQPQHF
few	TRBV6-5	TRBD1	TRBJ1-1	TGTGCCAGCAGTTACATGTCAGGGGGTAGGACTGAAGCTTTCTTT	CASSYMSGGRTEAFF
many	TRBV20-1	NA	TRBJ1-5	TGCAGTGCTAGAGATCGAGGGGCTGGTCAGCCCCAGCATTTT	CSARDRGAGQPQHF
few	TRBV6-2/TRBV6-3	NA	TRBJ2-1	TGTGCCAGCAGTTACTCGGCAAGCTCCTACAATGAGCAGTTCTTC	CASSYSASSYNEQFF
few	TRBV6-1	NA	TRBJ1-1	TGTGCCAGCAGTTACAGATCAAGGCTGGCTGAAGCTTTCTTT	CASSYRSRLAEAFF
NA	TRBV3-1	TRBD2	TRBJ2-5	TGTGCCAGCAGCACAAGCGGGGGGGGGGAGACCCAGTACTTC	CASSTSGGGETQYF
few	TRBV6-1	TRBD2	TRBJ2-2	TGTGCCAGCAGCCAGCGGGGGTACACCGGGGAGCTGTTTTTT	CASSQRGYTGELFF
many	TRBV3-1	NA	TRBJ2-5	TGTGCCAGCAGCCCCAGGTGGGGGGCGACGGAGACCCAGTACTTC	CASSPRWGATETQYF
many	TRBV20-1	NA	TRBJ1-4	TGCAGTGCTAGAGAAGGGGGGTTTAATGAAAAACTGTTTTTT	CSAREGGFNEKLFF
many	TRBV11-2	TRBD2	TRBJ2-5	TGTGCCAGCAGCACCCCGGCGGGGGGGAGAGAGACCCAGTACTTC	CASSTPAGGRETQYF